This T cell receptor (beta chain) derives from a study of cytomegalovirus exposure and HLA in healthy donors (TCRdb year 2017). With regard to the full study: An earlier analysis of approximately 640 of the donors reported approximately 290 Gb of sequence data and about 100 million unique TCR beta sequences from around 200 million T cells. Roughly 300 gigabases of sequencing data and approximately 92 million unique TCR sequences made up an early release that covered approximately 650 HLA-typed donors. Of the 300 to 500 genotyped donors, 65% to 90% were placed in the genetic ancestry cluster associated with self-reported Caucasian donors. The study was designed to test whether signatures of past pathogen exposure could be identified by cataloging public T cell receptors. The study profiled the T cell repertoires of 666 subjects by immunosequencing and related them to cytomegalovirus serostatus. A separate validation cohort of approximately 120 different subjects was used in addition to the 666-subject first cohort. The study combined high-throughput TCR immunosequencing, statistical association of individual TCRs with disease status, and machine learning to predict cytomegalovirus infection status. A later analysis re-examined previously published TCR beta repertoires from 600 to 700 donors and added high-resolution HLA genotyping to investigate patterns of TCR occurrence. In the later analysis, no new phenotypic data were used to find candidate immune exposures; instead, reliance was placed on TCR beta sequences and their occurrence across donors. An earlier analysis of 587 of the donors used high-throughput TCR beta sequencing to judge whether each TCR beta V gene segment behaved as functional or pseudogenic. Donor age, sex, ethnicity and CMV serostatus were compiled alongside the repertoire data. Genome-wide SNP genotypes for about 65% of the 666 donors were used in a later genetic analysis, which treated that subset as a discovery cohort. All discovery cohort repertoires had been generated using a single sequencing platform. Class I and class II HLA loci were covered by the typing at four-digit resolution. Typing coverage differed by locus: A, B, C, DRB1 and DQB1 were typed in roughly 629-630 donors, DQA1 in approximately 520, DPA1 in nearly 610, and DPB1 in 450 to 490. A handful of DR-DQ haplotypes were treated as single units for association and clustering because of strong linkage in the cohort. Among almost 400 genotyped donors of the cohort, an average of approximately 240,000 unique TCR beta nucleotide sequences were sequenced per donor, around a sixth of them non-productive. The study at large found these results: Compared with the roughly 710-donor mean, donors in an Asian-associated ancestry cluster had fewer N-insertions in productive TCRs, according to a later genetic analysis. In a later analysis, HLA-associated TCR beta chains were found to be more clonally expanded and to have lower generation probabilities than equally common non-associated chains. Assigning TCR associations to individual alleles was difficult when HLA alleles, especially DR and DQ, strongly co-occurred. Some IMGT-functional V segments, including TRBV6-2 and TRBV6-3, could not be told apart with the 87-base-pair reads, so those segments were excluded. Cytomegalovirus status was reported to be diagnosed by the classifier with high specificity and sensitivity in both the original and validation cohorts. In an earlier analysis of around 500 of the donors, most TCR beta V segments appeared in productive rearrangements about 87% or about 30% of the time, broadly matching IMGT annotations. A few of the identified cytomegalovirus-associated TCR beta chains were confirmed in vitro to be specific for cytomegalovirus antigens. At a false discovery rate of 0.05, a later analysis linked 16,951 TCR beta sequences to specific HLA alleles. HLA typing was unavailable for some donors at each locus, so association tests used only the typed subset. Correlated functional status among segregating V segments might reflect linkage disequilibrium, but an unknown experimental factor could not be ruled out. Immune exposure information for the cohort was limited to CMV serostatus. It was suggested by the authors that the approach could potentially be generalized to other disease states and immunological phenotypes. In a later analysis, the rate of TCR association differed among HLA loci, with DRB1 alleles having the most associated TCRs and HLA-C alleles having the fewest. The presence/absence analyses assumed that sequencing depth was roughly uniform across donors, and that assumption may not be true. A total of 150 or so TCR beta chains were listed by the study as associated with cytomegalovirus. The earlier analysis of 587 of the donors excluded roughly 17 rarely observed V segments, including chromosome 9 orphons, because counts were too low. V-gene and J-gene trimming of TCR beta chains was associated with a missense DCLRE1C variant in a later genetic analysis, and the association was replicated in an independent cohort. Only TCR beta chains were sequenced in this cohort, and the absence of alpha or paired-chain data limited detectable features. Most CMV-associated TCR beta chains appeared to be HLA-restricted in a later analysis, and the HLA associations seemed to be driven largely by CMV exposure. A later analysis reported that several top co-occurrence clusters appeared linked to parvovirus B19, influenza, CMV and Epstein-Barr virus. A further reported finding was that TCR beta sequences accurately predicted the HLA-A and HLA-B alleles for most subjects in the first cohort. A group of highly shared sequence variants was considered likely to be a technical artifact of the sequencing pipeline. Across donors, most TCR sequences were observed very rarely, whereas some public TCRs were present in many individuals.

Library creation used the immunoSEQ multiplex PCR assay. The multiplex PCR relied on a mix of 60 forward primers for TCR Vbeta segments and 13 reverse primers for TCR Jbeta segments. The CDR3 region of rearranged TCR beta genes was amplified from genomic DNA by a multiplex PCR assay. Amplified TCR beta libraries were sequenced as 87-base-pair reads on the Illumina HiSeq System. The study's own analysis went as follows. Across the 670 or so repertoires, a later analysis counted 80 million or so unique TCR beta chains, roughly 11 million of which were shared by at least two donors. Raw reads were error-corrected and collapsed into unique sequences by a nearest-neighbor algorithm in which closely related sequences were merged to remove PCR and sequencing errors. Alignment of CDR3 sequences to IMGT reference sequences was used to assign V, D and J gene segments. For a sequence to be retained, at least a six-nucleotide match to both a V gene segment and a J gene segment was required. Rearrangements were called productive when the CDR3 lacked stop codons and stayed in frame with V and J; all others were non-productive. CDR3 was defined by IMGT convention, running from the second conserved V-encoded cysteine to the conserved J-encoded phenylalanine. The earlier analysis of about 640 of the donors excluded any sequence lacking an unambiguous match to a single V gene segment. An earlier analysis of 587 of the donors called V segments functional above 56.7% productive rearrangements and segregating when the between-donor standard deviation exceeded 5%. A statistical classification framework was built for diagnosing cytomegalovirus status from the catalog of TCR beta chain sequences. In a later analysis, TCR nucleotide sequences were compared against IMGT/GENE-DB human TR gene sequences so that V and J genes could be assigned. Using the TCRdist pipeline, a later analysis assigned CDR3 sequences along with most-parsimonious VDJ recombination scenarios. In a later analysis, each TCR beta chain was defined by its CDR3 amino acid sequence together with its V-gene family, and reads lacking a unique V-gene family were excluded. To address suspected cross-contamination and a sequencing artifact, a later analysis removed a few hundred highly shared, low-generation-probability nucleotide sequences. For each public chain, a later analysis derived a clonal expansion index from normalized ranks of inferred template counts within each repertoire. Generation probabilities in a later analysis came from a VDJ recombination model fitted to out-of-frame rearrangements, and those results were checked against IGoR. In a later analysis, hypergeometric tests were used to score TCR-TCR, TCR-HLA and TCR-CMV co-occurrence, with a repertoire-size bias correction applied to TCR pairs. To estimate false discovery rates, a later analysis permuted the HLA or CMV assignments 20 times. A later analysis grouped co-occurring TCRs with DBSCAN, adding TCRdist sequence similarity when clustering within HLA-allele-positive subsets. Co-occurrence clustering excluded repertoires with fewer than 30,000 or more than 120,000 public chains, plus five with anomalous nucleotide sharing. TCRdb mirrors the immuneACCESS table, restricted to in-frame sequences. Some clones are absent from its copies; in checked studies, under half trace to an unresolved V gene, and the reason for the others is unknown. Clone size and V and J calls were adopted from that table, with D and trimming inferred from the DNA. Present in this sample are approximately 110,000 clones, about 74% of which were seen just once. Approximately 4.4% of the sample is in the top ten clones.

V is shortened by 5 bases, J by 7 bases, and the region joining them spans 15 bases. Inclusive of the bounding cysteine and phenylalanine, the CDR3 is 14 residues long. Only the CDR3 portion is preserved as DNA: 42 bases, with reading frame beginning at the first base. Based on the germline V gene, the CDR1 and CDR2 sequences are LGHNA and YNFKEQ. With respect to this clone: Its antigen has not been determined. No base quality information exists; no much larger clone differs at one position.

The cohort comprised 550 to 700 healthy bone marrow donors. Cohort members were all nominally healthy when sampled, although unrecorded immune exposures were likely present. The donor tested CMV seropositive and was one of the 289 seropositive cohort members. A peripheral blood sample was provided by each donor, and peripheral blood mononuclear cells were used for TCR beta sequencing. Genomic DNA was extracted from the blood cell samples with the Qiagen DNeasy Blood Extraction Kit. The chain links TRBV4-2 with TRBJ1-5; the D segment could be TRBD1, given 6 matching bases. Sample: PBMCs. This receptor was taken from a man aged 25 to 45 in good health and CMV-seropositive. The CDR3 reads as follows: CASSLGPGEQPQHF. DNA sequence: TGTGCCAGCAGCTTGGGCCCAGGGGAACAGCCCCAGCATTTT.